This entry describes one TCR beta chain. The antigen is not known. A read error may be the cause here, since a much bigger clone is one base away. After constant-region reverse-primer amplification, full-length variable regions underwent semi-nested PCR with Nested Universal Primer A. TCRdb recomputed calls from the 5' RACE reads with MiXCR, one row per CDR3 protein. Of 7,500 to 9,500 distinct CDR3 sequences listed, approximately 35% were seen once; the top ten hold approximately 7%. Study findings and constraints: Tumor memory CD4+ T cell TCR gene usage clustered with blood and lymph node memory CD4+ cells and lymph node naive CD4+ cells. Tumor-infiltrating Treg TCR alpha and beta sequences overlapped most with tumor naive CD4+ T cells, then blood naive.

CD4+CD45RO+CD25- cells were isolated as memory CD4+ T cells. This receptor was obtained from a female donor with breast cancer. Sequenced input: tumor-infiltrating memory CD4+ T cells sorted from the breast tumor. Subset defined: memory CD4+ T cells, CD4+CD45RO+CD25-.

The CDR3 DNA reads TGTGCCAGCTCACTCAGACAGGGGGCGTGGACCGGGGAGCTGTTTTTT. Translating gives CASSLRQGAWTGELFF. The chain joins TRBV18 to TRBJ2-2; 10 positions agree with TRBD1. The germline V gene encodes CDR1 KGHSH and CDR2 LQKENI. After removal of 4 bases from V and 5 bases from J, the junction contained 7 bases not matched to a gene. The CDR3 has 16 amino acids.